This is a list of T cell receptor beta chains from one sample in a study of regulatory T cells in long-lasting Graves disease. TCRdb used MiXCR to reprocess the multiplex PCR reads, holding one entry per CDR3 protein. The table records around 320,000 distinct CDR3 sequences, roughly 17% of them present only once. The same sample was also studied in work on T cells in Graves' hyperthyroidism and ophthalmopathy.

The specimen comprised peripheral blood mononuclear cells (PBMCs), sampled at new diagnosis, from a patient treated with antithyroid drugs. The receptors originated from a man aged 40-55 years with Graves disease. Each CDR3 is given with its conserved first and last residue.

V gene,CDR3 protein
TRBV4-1,CASSHSAADTDTQYF
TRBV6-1,CASRGESDTQYF
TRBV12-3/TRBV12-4,CASSLSNPRGGYTF
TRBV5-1,CASSNGTGADTQYF
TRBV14,CASSHRAEETQYF
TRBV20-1,CSASETRGGHYGYTF
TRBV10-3,CAISVDRVQPQHF
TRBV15,CATSRDRGEKLFF
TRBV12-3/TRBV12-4,CASTERYSNQPQHF
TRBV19,CASSRGPTGRHQPQHF
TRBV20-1,CSAIRLAGFSEQYF
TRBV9,CASSLGAIPNYGYTF
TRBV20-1,CSADGTENQPQHF
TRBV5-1,CASSNGLAETQYF
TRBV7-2,CASTPSPRDTQYF
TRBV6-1,CASTPQRPSYNSPLHF
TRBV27,CASSFLTGQTEAFF
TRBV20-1,CSARRGSKPQHF
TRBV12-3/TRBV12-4,CASSLGQERAYEQYF
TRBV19,CASRREAGRNTEAFF
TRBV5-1,CASSQGPQGNTEAFF
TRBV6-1,CASSGASSTTSRVADTQYF
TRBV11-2,CASSLGQPSEQYF
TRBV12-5,CASGLNRPLGNTIYF
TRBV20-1,CSAITKGGIYEQYF
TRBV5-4,CASSLFRESVYEQYF
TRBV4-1,CASSPRGRQAENQPQHF
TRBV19,CASTPSGSKGIGEQYF
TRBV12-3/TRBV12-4,CASSPPEVPEAFF
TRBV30,CAWRRSGRVETQYF
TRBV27,CASRPRTGVLYSNQPQHF
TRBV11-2,CASRSTGVSTDTQYF
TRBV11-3,CASSLSLTGGYGYTF
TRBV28,CASSPADRVNGYTF
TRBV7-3,CASSHSTGSGELFF
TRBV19,CASSIPTGGTDTQYF
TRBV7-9,CASSLRLAGYNEQFF
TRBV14,CASSLDRGGVQETQYF
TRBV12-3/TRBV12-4,CASSSTPGQANYGYTF
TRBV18,CASSQKQGAEAFF
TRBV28,CARLSGGDYEQYF
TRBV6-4,CASSDPDRDEQYF
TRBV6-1,CASRVRPRGATNEKLFF
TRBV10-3,CAISDGPPGQGNEPQHF
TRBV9,CASSVAPGGVNNEQFF
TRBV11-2,CASSLIGGGASTDTQYF
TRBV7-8,CASSLQGSAYNEQFF
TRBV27,CASSFLYEQYF
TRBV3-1,CASSQDPLMDTIYF
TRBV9,CASGQGLRGYTF
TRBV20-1,CSAKGAGSWTDTQYF
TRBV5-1,CASRMTGGVKTQYF
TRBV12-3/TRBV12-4,CASSPRGGTEAFF